A selection of T cell receptor beta chains follows, all from one sample in a study of CXCR3-negative and CXCR3-positive naive CD8 T cells. One entry per CDR3 protein, without DNA, is what TCRdb gives after re-calling the 5' RACE reads. The sample has some 150,000 distinct CDR3 sequences; the top ten hold less than 0.55%. Sequencing was carried out using naive CXCR3+ CD8+ T cells from blood. The receptors come from a human donor in good health. Some clones in this sample may be carry-over from other donors' samples. Both conserved end residues are part of each CDR3. Fields, in order: V gene, J gene, CDR3 protein.

TRBV10-3	TRBJ1-1	CAISEASLGTEAFF
TRBV6-5	TRBJ2-5	CASSYSPSGVAGVQGETQYF
TRBV3-1	TRBJ2-5	CASSQKGQQDWETQYF
TRBV20-1	TRBJ1-5	CSASQSVDSNQPQHF
TRBV7-3	TRBJ2-1	CASSRRDGMKSNEQFF
TRBV15	TRBJ2-2	CATSRGPNTGGLFF
TRBV12-3/TRBV12-4	TRBJ2-7	CASSYRQGSSYEQYF
TRBV28	TRBJ1-6	CASSFGPEDGNSPLHF
TRBV7-9	TRBJ1-6	CASSLGQGAEALHF
TRBV12-3/TRBV12-4	TRBJ2-1	CASSFNLADEQFF
TRBV20-1	TRBJ1-1	CSALGQGNTEAFF
TRBV28	TRBJ2-7	CASSILDRASYEQYF
TRBV29-1	TRBJ2-7	CSVKTGDSYEQYF
TRBV27	TRBJ1-2	CASSLPGQANYGYTF
TRBV13	TRBJ2-2	CASSLGLSANTGELFF
TRBV5-6	TRBJ2-5	CASSLELAQETQYF
TRBV7-9	TRBJ1-2	CASSFAGNYGYTF
TRBV7-2	TRBJ2-7	CASSRPDGSSYEQYF
TRBV7-2	TRBJ2-3	CASSLDRLAGVTDTQYF
TRBV7-8	TRBJ2-2	CASSFGASGRWGNTGELFF
TRBV7-2	TRBJ2-2	CASSSGQGAVGELFF
TRBV7-6	TRBJ2-3	CASSPTSGTLLGPTDTQYF
TRBV29-1	TRBJ2-7	CRVIGEQAGYEQYF
TRBV2	TRBJ2-5	CASSPTAGEEAQYF
TRBV28	TRBJ2-5	CASSFGLAGGETQYF
TRBV27	TRBJ2-1	CAAGTSVYNEQFF
TRBV7-6	TRBJ2-2	CASSSTGLRGELFF
TRBV27	TRBJ1-1	CASTDTGGITEAFF
TRBV29-1	TRBJ2-7	CSAKTRGEREQYF
TRBV15	TRBJ2-7	CATRETGGLNEQYF
TRBV10-2	TRBJ2-5	CASAGGVDQETQYF
TRBV14	TRBJ1-1	CASSPWTGDAEAFF
TRBV3-1	TRBJ2-1	CASSQDLVGTYNEQFF
TRBV19	TRBJ1-1	CASSQGHLNTEAFF
TRBV5-1	TRBJ2-7	CASSFTSGISYEQYF
TRBV28	TRBJ1-2	CASSSNEVGSYGYTF
TRBV5-4	TRBJ2-5	CASSLKLELAGEETQYF
TRBV29-1	TRBJ1-1	CSVQPTEMNTEAFF
TRBV29-1	TRBJ1-1	CSVLGGRSTEAFF
TRBV5-1	TRBJ2-7	CAGSSRDRSSYEQYF
TRBV6-6	TRBJ2-3	CASSYSIGRETSTDTQYF
TRBV6-2/TRBV6-3	TRBJ1-1	CASSYLQENTEAFF
TRBV6-6	TRBJ2-3	CATTFPLTDTQYF
TRBV4-3	TRBJ1-2	CASSQENIIGTSPVDGYTF
TRBV10-1	TRBJ2-7	CASRPTGLPPHEQYF
TRBV28	TRBJ2-3	CASKVQDGTDTQYF
TRBV2	TRBJ2-1	CASSDKEGYNEQFF
TRBV29-1	TRBJ1-1	CSVEDLAGGYTEAFF
TRBV4-1	TRBJ1-6	CASSQYLGGSNSPLHF
TRBV27	TRBJ2-3	CASSLPPGNTQYF